These T cell receptor beta chains were read from a single sample in a study of cytomegalovirus exposure and HLA in healthy donors. Profiled with immunoSEQ multiplex PCR; TCRdb holds only in-frame clones, not every one. The sample lists around 100,000 clones, around three quarters occurring once. The material sequenced was PBMCs. The receptors here all came from a woman between 18 and 29 years old in good health and CMV-seropositive. The CDR3 runs from the conserved cysteine through the conserved F or W. A D gene is named only where the DNA matches it firmly. The size of a clone is reported for some rows only, either as once, few or many, or as a class for expanded clones.

j_call: TRBJ2-2; clone_size: -; v_call: TRBV4-1; d_call: -; cdr3_nt: TGCGCCAGCACCCCCGTGGGGGCATCCGGGGAGCTGTTTTTT; cdr3_aa: CASTPVGASGELFF
j_call: TRBJ2-7; clone_size: -; v_call: TRBV4-2; d_call: -; cdr3_nt: TGTGCCAGCAGCCAAGATCCTAGCACCTACGAGCAGTACTTC; cdr3_aa: CASSQDPSTYEQYF
j_call: TRBJ1-6; clone_size: few; v_call: TRBV19; d_call: -; cdr3_nt: TGTGCCAGTAGCCGAACAATCATGGGCTCACCCCTCCACTTT; cdr3_aa: CASSRTIMGSPLHF
j_call: TRBJ2-7; clone_size: -; v_call: TRBV19; d_call: TRBD1; cdr3_nt: TGTGCCAGTACTGCCGGGACAGGGCCCTTCTACGAGCAGTACTTC; cdr3_aa: CASTAGTGPFYEQYF
j_call: TRBJ1-1; clone_size: -; v_call: TRBV19; d_call: -; cdr3_nt: TGTGCCAGTAGTATCTACCCGCAGACAGTCGGGAGGACTGAAGCTTTCTTT; cdr3_aa: CASSIYPQTVGRTEAFF
j_call: TRBJ2-7; clone_size: -; v_call: TRBV7-3; d_call: TRBD1; cdr3_nt: TGTGCCAGCAGCCCCACAGGGGCGCAATCCTACGAGCAGTACTTC; cdr3_aa: CASSPTGAQSYEQYF
j_call: TRBJ2-3; clone_size: -; v_call: TRBV7-3; d_call: TRBD2; cdr3_nt: TGTGCCAGCAGCCGACTAGCGGGAGCAACAGATACGCAGTATTTT; cdr3_aa: CASSRLAGATDTQYF
j_call: TRBJ2-7; clone_size: -; v_call: TRBV7-8; d_call: TRBD1; cdr3_nt: TGTGCCAGCAGGACCGAGGGGACAGGGGGGACCTACGAGCAGTACTTC; cdr3_aa: CASRTEGTGGTYEQYF
j_call: TRBJ2-7; clone_size: few; v_call: TRBV6-1; d_call: -; cdr3_nt: TGTGCCAGCAGTGAAGCGAGGGGGACCTACGAGCAGTACTTC; cdr3_aa: CASSEARGTYEQYF
j_call: TRBJ1-6; clone_size: -; v_call: TRBV7-9; d_call: -; cdr3_nt: TGTGCCAGCTCCCTGGAGTCCTATAATTCACCCCTCCACTTT; cdr3_aa: CASSLESYNSPLHF
j_call: TRBJ1-5; clone_size: -; v_call: TRBV18; d_call: TRBD1; cdr3_nt: TGTGCCAGCTCACCGACAGGGGATGATCAGCCCCAGCATTTT; cdr3_aa: CASSPTGDDQPQHF
j_call: TRBJ2-2; clone_size: -; v_call: TRBV11-2; d_call: -; cdr3_nt: TGTGCCAGCAGCTTAGGCCGTCGGGAACCCGGGGAGCTGTTTTTT; cdr3_aa: CASSLGRREPGELFF
j_call: TRBJ2-2; clone_size: few; v_call: TRBV4-1; d_call: TRBD1; cdr3_nt: TGCGCCAGCAGCCGGGACAGGGATGCTGTCGGGGAGCTGTTTTTT; cdr3_aa: CASSRDRDAVGELFF
j_call: TRBJ2-7; clone_size: -; v_call: TRBV19; d_call: TRBD2; cdr3_nt: TGTGCCAGTTCCCCCAGCGGGGGGACTCCCTACGAGCAGTACTTC; cdr3_aa: CASSPSGGTPYEQYF
j_call: TRBJ2-7; clone_size: -; v_call: TRBV14; d_call: -; cdr3_nt: TGTGCCAGCAGCCAAGTGGCTGAGAGGTACGAGCAGTACTTC; cdr3_aa: CASSQVAERYEQYF
j_call: TRBJ2-3; clone_size: once; v_call: TRBV7-9; d_call: TRBD1; cdr3_nt: TGTGCCAGCAGCTTAGGCCCAGGGGGAAGTAGAGATACGCAGTATTTT; cdr3_aa: CASSLGPGGSRDTQYF
j_call: TRBJ2-7; clone_size: -; v_call: TRBV5-1; d_call: -; cdr3_nt: TGCGCCAGCAGCTCCAGGGGCCCCAGCTCCTACGAGCAGTACTTC; cdr3_aa: CASSSRGPSSYEQYF
j_call: TRBJ2-3; clone_size: -; v_call: TRBV28; d_call: -; cdr3_nt: TGTGCCAGCAGCGGGTTCGGAGAATTTCCTAGCACAGATACGCAGTATTTT; cdr3_aa: CASSGFGEFPSTDTQYF
j_call: TRBJ2-7; clone_size: -; v_call: TRBV7-3; d_call: TRBD2; cdr3_nt: TGTGCCAGCAGCTTGACTAGCGGGGAGTACGAGCAGTACTTC; cdr3_aa: CASSLTSGEYEQYF
j_call: TRBJ1-2; clone_size: -; v_call: TRBV7-9; d_call: TRBD1; cdr3_nt: TGTGCCAGCAGCTTAGTGGACAGGGGGGATGGCTACACCTTC; cdr3_aa: CASSLVDRGDGYTF
j_call: TRBJ2-7; clone_size: -; v_call: TRBV30; d_call: TRBD2; cdr3_nt: TGTGCCTGGAGTGCTAGCGGGAGGACTTACGAGCAGTACTTC; cdr3_aa: CAWSASGRTYEQYF
j_call: TRBJ1-1; clone_size: -; v_call: TRBV2; d_call: -; cdr3_nt: TGTGCCAGCAGTGAACTGCGTATGGTTAGCAGGGTGAACACTGAAGCTTTCTTT; cdr3_aa: CASSELRMVSRVNTEAFF
j_call: TRBJ2-2; clone_size: -; v_call: TRBV6-4; d_call: -; cdr3_nt: TGTGCCAGCAGTGTGGGGGGAGAGAACACCGGGGAGCTGTTTTTT; cdr3_aa: CASSVGGENTGELFF
j_call: TRBJ2-3; clone_size: once; v_call: TRBV29-1; d_call: -; cdr3_nt: TGCAGCGTTGTCAGGGATGGAGATACGCAGTATTTT; cdr3_aa: CSVVRDGDTQYF
j_call: TRBJ1-2; clone_size: -; v_call: TRBV12-5; d_call: -; cdr3_nt: TGTGCTAGTGGTTCCCCCCCCCTTAACTATGGCTACACCTTC; cdr3_aa: CASGSPPLNYGYTF
j_call: TRBJ1-4; clone_size: few; v_call: TRBV13; d_call: TRBD1; cdr3_nt: TGTGCCAGCAGCCCTAACGGACAGGGGTCCACAACTAATGAAAAACTGTTTTTT; cdr3_aa: CASSPNGQGSTTNEKLFF
j_call: TRBJ1-1; clone_size: -; v_call: TRBV7-2; d_call: -; cdr3_nt: TGTGCCAGCAGCTTAGCGGTGGGGGGGGTTGGCACTGAAGCTTTCTTT; cdr3_aa: CASSLAVGGVGTEAFF
j_call: TRBJ2-3; clone_size: few; v_call: TRBV4-3; d_call: -; cdr3_nt: TGCGCCAGCAGCCTCCGGGGGAGCACAGATACGCAGTATTTT; cdr3_aa: CASSLRGSTDTQYF
j_call: TRBJ2-7; clone_size: once; v_call: TRBV10-3; d_call: TRBD1; cdr3_nt: TGTGCCATCAGGAAACAGGGACAGAGCTCCTACGAGCAGTACTTC; cdr3_aa: CAIRKQGQSSYEQYF
j_call: TRBJ2-3; clone_size: -; v_call: TRBV7-9; d_call: TRBD2; cdr3_nt: TGTGCCAGCAGCTCTCCTTCTAGCGGGGGACCTTACACAGATACGCAGTATTTT; cdr3_aa: CASSSPSSGGPYTDTQYF
j_call: TRBJ1-2; clone_size: -; v_call: TRBV11-2; d_call: -; cdr3_nt: TGTGCCAGCAGCTTTACCACGACAGATGCCAACCGTAACTATGGCTACACCTTC; cdr3_aa: CASSFTTTDANRNYGYTF
j_call: TRBJ2-3; clone_size: -; v_call: TRBV9; d_call: TRBD2; cdr3_nt: TGTGCCAGCAGCGCCCGGGGGGAGACTGGCACAGATACGCAGTATTTT; cdr3_aa: CASSARGETGTDTQYF
j_call: TRBJ1-1; clone_size: -; v_call: TRBV6-5; d_call: -; cdr3_nt: TGTGCCAGCAGTTACGGTCTGAGGAGGAACACTGAAGCTTTCTTT; cdr3_aa: CASSYGLRRNTEAFF
j_call: TRBJ2-3; clone_size: -; v_call: TRBV5-1; d_call: -; cdr3_nt: TGCGCCAGCAAAACCACTCCCAGCACAGATACGCAGTATTTT; cdr3_aa: CASKTTPSTDTQYF